This T cell receptor (beta chain) was observed in a study of neurological immune-mediated disorders. Trimming took 7 bases from V and 4 from J, leaving 16 bases between them. Per the germline V gene, CDR1 is MNHNS and CDR2 is SASEGT. The CDR3 length is 14 residues. Study conclusions and caveats: There were no CDR3 amino acid sequences shared by expanded clones across subjects, a result suggesting private repertoires in all groups.

Many counts were recorded for this clonotype. Its target is unknown. In TCRdb, the 5' RACE reads were re-called with MiXCR into one record per CDR3 protein. Here the sample spans 25,000 to 30,000 distinct CDR3 sequences, approximately 6.6% being singletons. Sequenced: PBMCs. The receptor comes from a woman between 50 and 59 years old in good health. This rearrangement joins TRBV6-1 to TRBJ1-1, with unresolved D. CDR3 protein: CASTDGWGGTEAFF. Here the CDR3 DNA reads TGTGCCAGCACCGACGGGTGGGGTGGCACTGAAGCTTTCTTT.